Below are 15 T cell receptor beta chains sequenced from a single sample in a study of blood T cell repertoires in COVID-19. TCRdb's table, derived via immunoSEQ multiplex PCR, lists solely in-frame clones and lacks some. The sample consists of roughly 400,000 clones, 80% to 90% of them appearing once. Material for sequencing was PBMCs or T cells enriched from blood (not recorded which). The origin of the receptors is a man between 25 and 39 years old who had recovered from COVID-19.

The chain links TRBV6-5 to TRBJ2-7, with 9 bases matching TRBD1. Germline lookup yields CDR1 MNHEY and CDR2 SVGAGI. The CDR3 is 14 residues long. After removal of 7 bases from V and 4 bases from J, the junction contained 8 bases not matched to a gene. As DNA, the CDR3 is TGTGCCAGCACCAACATACAGGGGGCGTACGAGCAGTACTTC. This encodes CASTNIQGAYEQYF.

V is TRBV6-6 and J is TRBJ1-2; TRBD1 aligns across 8 bases. The V gene end was trimmed by 2 bases and the J gene end by 4 bases; junction bases not matched to a gene: 6. The CDR3 totals 15 residues. Germline V gives CDR1 MNHNY, CDR2 SVGAGI (reference sequence). As DNA, the CDR3 is TGTGCCAGCAGTTACGAGACAGGGGAGGGCTATGGCTACACCTTC. This gives the protein CASSYETGEGYGYTF.

The chain uses TRBV30 and TRBJ1-6; TRBD1 agrees at 8 bases. V was pared by 2 bases and J by 7 bases, with 10 bases of the junction left unmatched. Germline loops: CDR1 GTSNPN, CDR2 SVGIG (reference sequence). This CDR3 spans 16 amino acids. CDR3 region: CAWSSGTHRGNSPLHF. Here the CDR3 DNA reads TGTGCCTGGAGTTCCGGGACCCACAGGGGGAATTCACCCCTCCACTTT.

This clone showed up just a few times. The genes are TRBV7-2 and TRBJ1-6, with a tentative D call TRBD1 (6 bases). Per germline, CDR1 SGHTA and CDR2 FQGNSA. Between the trimmed V and J ends, which lost 3 bases and 0 bases, there was a span of 9 bases. The CDR3 has 16 amino acids. This chain's CDR3 is CASSFRTVSYNSPLHF. DNA for the CDR3: TGTGCCAGCAGCTTTCGGACAGTCTCCTATAATTCACCCCTCCACTTT.

This chain links TRBV14 with TRBJ1-2; tentative D call: TRBD1 (6 bases). The CDR3 is made up of 12 amino acids. Germline-derived CDR1 and CDR2 are SGHDN and FVKESK. CDR3 loop: CEGGNSNYGYTF. The CDR3 bases are TGTGAGGGGGGGAACTCTAACTATGGCTACACCTTC.

This chain connects TRBV12-3 or TRBV12-4 to TRBJ1-2; 9 bases are shared with TRBD1. Trimming cost V 8 bases and J 7 bases; bases outside gene matches: 8. CDR3 length: 13 residues. The CDR3 nucleotides are TGTGCCAGCCAGGACAGGGGAACTCCTGGCTACACCTTC. It encodes CASQDRGTPGYTF.

V usage is TRBV11-2 and J usage is TRBJ2-7; the match to TRBD2 covers 10 bases. The germline V gene has CDR1 SGHAT and CDR2 FQNNGV. The CDR3 has 15 residues. The V and J ends lost 1 base and 7 bases, in that order; junction bases with no gene match: 7. Here the CDR3 DNA reads TGTGCCAGCAGCTTAGTCCTAGCGGGAGTGCGGGAGCAGTACTTC. It encodes CASSLVLAGVREQYF.

The chain is built from TRBV10-3 and TRBJ2-7; a weak D match, TRBD2 (5 bases). This CDR3 region has 12 residues. V gave up 3 bases and J gave up 6 bases, with 9 bases separating them. CDR1 is ENHRY and CDR2 is SYGVKD in the germline V gene. CDR3 loop: CAISDSDFEQYF. In DNA form, the CDR3 reads TGTGCCATCAGTGATTCGGACTTCGAGCAGTACTTC.

The V call is TRBV11-2, the J call TRBJ2-7, with 12 bases that match TRBD1. V was clipped by 6 bases and J by 5 bases; unmatched bases: 8. Germline V gives CDR1 SGHAT, CDR2 FQNNGV. The CDR3 totals 15 residues. CDR3 in amino acids: CASSQPGQGAHEQYF. In nucleotides, the CDR3 is TGTGCCAGCAGTCAACCGGGACAGGGGGCCCACGAGCAGTACTTC.

The chain is built from TRBV7-9 and TRBJ1-1; 7 bases line up with TRBD1. Per the germline V gene, CDR1 is SEHNR and CDR2 is FQNEAQ (reference sequence). The CDR3 has 18 amino acids. The V gene end was trimmed by 4 bases and the J gene end by 3 bases; junction bases not matched to a gene: 17. The CDR3 coding sequence is TGTGCCAGCAGCTCGCCCTCTACAGGGGCCGTCTTATACACTGAAGCTTTCTTT. This gives the protein CASSSPSTGAVLYTEAFF.

The chain recombines TRBV19 with TRBJ1-2, with unresolved D. The length of the CDR3 is 14 residues. The ends were cut back, 3 bases at V and 2 bases at J, with 10 bases in the middle. In germline, CDR1 is LNHDA, CDR2 SQIVND (reference sequence). CDR3 loop: CASSILAVNYGYTF. CDR3 coding DNA: TGTGCCAGTAGTATCTTGGCTGTGAACTATGGCTACACCTTC.

CDR3 region: CASRKQGNGQPQHF. CDR3 in DNA: TGTGCCAGCAGAAAACAGGGGAACGGACAGCCCCAGCATTTT. J is TRBJ1-5 and V is TRBV27; 7 nucleotides agree with TRBD1. V lost 6 bases to trimming and J lost 7 bases; unmatched junction nucleotides: 9. CDR1 and CDR2 from the germline V gene are MNHEY and SMNVEV (reference sequence). The CDR3 is made up of 14 amino acids.

This chain joins TRBV7-6 and TRBJ1-6; unclear D gene. The germline gives CDR1 SGHVS, CDR2 FNYEAQ. V gave up 1 base and J gave up 10 bases, with 8 bases separating them. The CDR3 extends over 13 amino acids. The CDR3 bases are TGTGCCAGCAGCTTAGGGGCGAAATCACCCCTCCACTTT. Its protein is CASSLGAKSPLHF.

J is TRBJ2-7 and V is TRBV13; perhaps TRBD2 as D (7 bases). This CDR3 region has 13 residues. V was shortened by 5 bases and J by 7 bases, with 15 bases between the two germline ends. Germline CDR1 PRHDT, CDR2 FYEKMQ (reference sequence). This CDR3 reads CASSHEGGLEQYF. The CDR3 DNA sequence: TGTGCCAGCAGCCACGAGGGGGGGCTTGAGCAGTACTTC.

This rearrangement joins TRBV6-5 to TRBJ2-7; 7 bases agree with TRBD2. This CDR3 has 14 amino acids. The V gene end was trimmed by 2 bases and the J gene end by 6 bases; junction bases not matched to a gene: 7. Germline lookup yields CDR1 MNHEY and CDR2 SVGAGI. CDR3 sequence: CASSYGREQIEQYF. The CDR3, as DNA: TGTGCCAGCAGTTACGGGCGGGAGCAAATCGAGCAGTACTTC.